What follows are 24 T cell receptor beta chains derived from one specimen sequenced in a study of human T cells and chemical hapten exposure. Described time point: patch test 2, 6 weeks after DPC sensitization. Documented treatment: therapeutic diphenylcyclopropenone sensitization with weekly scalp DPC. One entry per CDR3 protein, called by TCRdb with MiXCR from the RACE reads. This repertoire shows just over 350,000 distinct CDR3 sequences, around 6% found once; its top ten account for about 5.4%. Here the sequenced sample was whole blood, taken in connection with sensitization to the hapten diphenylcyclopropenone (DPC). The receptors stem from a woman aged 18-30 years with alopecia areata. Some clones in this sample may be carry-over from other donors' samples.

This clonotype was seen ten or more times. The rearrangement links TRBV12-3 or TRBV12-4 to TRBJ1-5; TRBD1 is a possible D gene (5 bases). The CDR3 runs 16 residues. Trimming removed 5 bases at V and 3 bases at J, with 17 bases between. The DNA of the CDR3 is TGTGCCAGCAGTCCTGGGAAGGGGTCAGTCAATCAGCCCCAGCATTTT. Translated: CASSPGKGSVNQPQHF.

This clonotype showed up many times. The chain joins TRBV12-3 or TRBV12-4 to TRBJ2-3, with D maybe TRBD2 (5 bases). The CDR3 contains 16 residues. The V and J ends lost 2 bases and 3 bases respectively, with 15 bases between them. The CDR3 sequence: CASSLFSSPGTDTQYF. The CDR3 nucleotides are TGTGCCAGCAGTTTATTTTCCAGCCCGGGAACAGATACGCAGTATTTT.

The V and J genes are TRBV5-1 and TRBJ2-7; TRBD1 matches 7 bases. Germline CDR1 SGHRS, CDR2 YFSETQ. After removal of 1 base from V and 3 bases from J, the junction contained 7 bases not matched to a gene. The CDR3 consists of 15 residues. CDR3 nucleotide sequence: TGCGCCAGCAGCTTGTCAGGGGGTATGAGCTACGAGCAGTACTTC. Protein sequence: CASSLSGGMSYEQYF. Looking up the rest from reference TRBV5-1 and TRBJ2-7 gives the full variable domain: KAGVTQTPRYLIKTRGQQVTLSCSPISGHRSVSWYQQTPGQGLQFLFEYFSETQRNKGNFPGRFSGRQFSNSRSEMNVSTLELGDSALYLCASSLSGGMSYEQYFGPGTRLTVT.

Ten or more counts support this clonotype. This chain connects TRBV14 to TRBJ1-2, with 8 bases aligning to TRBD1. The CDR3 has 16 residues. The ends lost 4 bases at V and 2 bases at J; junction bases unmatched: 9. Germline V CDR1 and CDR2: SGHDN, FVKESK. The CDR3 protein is CASSPLGQGLNYGYTF. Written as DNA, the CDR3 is TGTGCCAGCAGCCCCCTTGGACAGGGCCTAAACTATGGCTACACCTTC.

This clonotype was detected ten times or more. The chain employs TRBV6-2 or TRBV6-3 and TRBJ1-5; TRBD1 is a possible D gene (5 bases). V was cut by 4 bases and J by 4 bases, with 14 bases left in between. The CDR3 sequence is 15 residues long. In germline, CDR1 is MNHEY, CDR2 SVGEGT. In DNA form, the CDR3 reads TGTGCCAGCAGTTGGTTTGCGGGACGGAATCAGCCCCAGCATTTT. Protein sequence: CASSWFAGRNQPQHF.

For the CDR3, the DNA is TGCGCCAGCAGCCAAGATGAGGGAGGGTTCAAATTCTTC. It yields the protein CASSQDEGGFKFF. The rearrangement links TRBV4-1 to TRBJ2-1; the match to TRBD2 covers 7 bases. The CDR3 spans 13 residues. After removal of 0 bases from V and 16 bases from J, the junction contained 9 bases not matched to a gene. The germline CDR1 and CDR2 sequences are MGHRA and YSYEKL.

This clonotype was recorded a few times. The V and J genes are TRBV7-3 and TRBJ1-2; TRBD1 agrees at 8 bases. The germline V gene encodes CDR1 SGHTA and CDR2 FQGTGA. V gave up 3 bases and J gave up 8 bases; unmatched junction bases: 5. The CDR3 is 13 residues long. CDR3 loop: CASSFPGGVGYTF. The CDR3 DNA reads TGTGCCAGCAGCTTCCCAGGGGGCGTAGGCTACACCTTC.

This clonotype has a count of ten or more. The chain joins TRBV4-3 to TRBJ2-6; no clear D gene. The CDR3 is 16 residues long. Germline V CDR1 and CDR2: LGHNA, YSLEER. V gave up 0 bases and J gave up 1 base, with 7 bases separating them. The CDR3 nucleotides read TGCGCCAGCAGCCAAGAGGTGGGGTCTGGGGCCAACGTCCTGACTTTC. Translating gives CASSQEVGSGANVLTF.

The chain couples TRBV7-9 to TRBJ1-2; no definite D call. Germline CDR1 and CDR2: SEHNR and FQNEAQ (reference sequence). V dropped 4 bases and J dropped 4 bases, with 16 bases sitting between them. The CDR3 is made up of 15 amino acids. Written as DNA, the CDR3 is TGTGCCAGCAGCTATTCACTGGGCACCGTCTATGGCTACACCTTC. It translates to CASSYSLGTVYGYTF.

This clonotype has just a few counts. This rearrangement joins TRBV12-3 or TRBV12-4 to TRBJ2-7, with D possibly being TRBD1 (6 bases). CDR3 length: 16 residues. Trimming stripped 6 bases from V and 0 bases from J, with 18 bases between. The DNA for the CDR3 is TGTGCCAGCAGCCCAGGGCACACACAGGGCTCCTACGAGCAGTACTTC. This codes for CASSPGHTQGSYEQYF.

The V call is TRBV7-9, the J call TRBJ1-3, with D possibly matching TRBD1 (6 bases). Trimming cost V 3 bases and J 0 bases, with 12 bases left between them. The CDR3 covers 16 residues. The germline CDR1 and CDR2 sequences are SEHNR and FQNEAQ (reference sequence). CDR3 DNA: TGTGCCAGCAGCTTGGGAGGACAGAGCTCTGGAAACACCATATATTTT. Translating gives CASSLGGQSSGNTIYF.

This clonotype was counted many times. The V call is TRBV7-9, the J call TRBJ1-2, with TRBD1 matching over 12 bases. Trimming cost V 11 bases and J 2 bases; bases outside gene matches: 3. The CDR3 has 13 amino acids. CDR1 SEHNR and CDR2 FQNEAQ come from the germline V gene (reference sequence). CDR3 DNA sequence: TGTGCCGAGGGGACAGGGGGCAACTATGGCTACACCTTC. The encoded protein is CAEGTGGNYGYTF.

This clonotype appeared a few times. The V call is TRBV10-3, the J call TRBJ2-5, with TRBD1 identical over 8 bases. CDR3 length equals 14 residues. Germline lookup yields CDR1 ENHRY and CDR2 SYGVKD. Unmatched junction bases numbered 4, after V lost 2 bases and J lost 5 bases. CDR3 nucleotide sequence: TGTGCCATCAGTGAGGCTGACAGGGGTGAGACCCAGTACTTC. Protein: CAISEADRGETQYF.

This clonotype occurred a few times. CDR3 sequence reads: CASREGLPKDIQYF. In nucleotides, the CDR3 is TGTGCCAGCAGAGAGGGCCTCCCAAAGGACATTCAGTACTTC. The genes are TRBV2 and TRBJ2-4; D is perhaps TRBD2 (5 bases). This CDR3 region has 14 residues. Germline V gene lookup returns CDR1 SNHLY and CDR2 FYNNEI. Trimming shortened V by 6 bases and J by 8 bases, and 17 bases separated the two germline ends.

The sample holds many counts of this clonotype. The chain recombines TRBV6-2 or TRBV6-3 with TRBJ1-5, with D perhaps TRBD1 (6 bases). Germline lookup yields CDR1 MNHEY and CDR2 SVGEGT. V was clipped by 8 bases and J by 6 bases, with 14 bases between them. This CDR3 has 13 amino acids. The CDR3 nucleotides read TGTGCCAGCGGATTGGGGGGCGGTCAGCCCCAGCATTTT. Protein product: CASGLGGGQPQHF.

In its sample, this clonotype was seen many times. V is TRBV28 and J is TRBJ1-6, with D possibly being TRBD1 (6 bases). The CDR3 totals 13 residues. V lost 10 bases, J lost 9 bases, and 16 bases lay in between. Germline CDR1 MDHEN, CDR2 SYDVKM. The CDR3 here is CAIPGEEGSPLHF. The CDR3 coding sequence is TGTGCCATCCCAGGGGAGGAAGGTTCACCCCTCCACTTT.

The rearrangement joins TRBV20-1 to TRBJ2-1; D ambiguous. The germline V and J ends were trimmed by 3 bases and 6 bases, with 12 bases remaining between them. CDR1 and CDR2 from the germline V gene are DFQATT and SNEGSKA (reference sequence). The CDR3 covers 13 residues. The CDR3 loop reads CSASHSATNEQFF. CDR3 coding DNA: TGCAGTGCTAGCCACTCAGCAACCAATGAGCAGTTCTTC.

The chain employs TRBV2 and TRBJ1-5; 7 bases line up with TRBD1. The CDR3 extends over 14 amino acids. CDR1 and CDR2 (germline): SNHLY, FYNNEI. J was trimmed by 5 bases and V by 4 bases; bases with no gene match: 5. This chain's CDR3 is CASSGPGGDQPQHF. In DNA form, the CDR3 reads TGTGCCAGCAGTGGTCCAGGGGGGGATCAGCCCCAGCATTTT.

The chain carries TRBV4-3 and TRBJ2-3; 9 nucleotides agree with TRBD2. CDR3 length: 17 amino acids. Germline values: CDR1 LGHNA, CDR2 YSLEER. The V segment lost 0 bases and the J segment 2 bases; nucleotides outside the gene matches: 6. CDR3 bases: TGCGCCAGCAGCCAAGAACTTGGCGGGGGGGCCACAGATACGCAGTATTTT. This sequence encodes CASSQELGGGATDTQYF.

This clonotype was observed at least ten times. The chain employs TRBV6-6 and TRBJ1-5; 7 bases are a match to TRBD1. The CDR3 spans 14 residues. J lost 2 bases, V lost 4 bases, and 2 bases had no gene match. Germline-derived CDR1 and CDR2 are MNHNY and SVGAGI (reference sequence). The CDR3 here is CASSSGTGNQPQHF. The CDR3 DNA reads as TGTGCCAGCAGTTCCGGGACAGGCAATCAGCCCCAGCATTTT.

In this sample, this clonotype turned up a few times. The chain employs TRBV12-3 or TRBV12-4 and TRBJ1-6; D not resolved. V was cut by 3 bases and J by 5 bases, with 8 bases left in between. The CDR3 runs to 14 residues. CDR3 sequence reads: CASSFDSHNSPLHF. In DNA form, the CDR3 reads TGTGCCAGCAGTTTCGATAGTCATAATTCACCCCTCCACTTT.

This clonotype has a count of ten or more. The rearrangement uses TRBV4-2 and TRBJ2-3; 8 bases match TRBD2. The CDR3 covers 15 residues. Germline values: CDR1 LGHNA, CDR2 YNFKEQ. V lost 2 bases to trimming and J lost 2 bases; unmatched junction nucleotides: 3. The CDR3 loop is CASSQRTSPTDTQYF. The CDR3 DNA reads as TGTGCCAGCAGCCAACGGACTAGCCCCACAGATACGCAGTATTTT.

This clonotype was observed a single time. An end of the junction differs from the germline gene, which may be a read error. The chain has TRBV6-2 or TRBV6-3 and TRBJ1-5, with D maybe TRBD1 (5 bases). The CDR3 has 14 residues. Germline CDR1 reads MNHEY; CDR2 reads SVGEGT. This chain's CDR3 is CASRRDLSNQLQHF. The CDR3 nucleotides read TGTGCCAGCAGACGGGACCTTAGCAATCAGCTCCAGCATTTT.

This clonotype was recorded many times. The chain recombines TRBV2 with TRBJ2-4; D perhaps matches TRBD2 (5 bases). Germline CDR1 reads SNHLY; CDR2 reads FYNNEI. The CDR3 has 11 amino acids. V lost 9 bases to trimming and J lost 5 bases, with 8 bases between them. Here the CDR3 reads CASKRENIQYF. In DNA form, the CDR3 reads TGTGCCAGTAAGAGGGAAAACATTCAGTACTTC.